This entry lists 13 T cell receptor beta chains sequenced from one sample in a study of blood T cell repertoires in COVID-19. Measured with immunoSEQ multiplex PCR; TCRdb has only the in-frame clones, and not every one. The table shows 400,000 to 550,000 clones, with 87% occurring only once. The sequencing sample was made of PBMCs or T cells enriched from blood (not recorded which). The origin of the receptors is a woman younger than 35 with acute COVID-19.

This clone appeared a few times. The chain couples TRBV9 to TRBJ2-2; possible D gene TRBD2, 6 bases. The V and J ends lost 2 bases and 8 bases respectively, with 13 bases between them. This CDR3 is 14 amino acids long. CDR1 and CDR2 from the germline V gene are SGDLS and YYNGEE. The CDR3: CASSVLANGGELFF. As DNA, the CDR3 is TGTGCCAGCAGCGTGCTAGCGAATGGGGGGGAGCTGTTTTTT.

This clone is a singleton in its sample. In DNA form, the CDR3 reads TGCAGCGTTGAAGATGGGACACTCTCTGGAAACACCATATATTTT. Protein product: CSVEDGTLSGNTIYF. The chain combines TRBV29-1 with TRBJ1-3, with D perhaps matching TRBD1 (6 bases). The V end lost 0 bases, the J end lost 0 bases, and 9 bases lay between the germline ends. CDR1 and CDR2 from the germline V gene are SQVTM and ANQGSEA. This CDR3 spans 15 amino acids.

V is TRBV18 and J is TRBJ1-5; 7 bases map to TRBD1. CDR3 length equals 16 residues. Looked up from germline, CDR1 is KGHSH and CDR2 is LQKENI. V was clipped by 4 bases and J by 3 bases; unmatched bases: 9. As DNA, the CDR3 is TGTGCCAGCTCACTAAACATCGGGACAGTCAATCAGCCCCAGCATTTT. The encoded protein is CASSLNIGTVNQPQHF.

The genes are TRBV6-5 and TRBJ1-5; tentatively, D is TRBD1 (6 bases). V was shortened by 6 bases and J by 7 bases, with 16 bases between the two germline ends. Germline lookup yields CDR1 MNHEY and CDR2 SVGAGI. The CDR3 sequence is 14 residues long. The CDR3 reads CASRRYRAEQPQHF. The CDR3 region has the DNA TGTGCCAGCAGGCGATACAGGGCCGAACAGCCCCAGCATTTT.

J is TRBJ2-2 and V is TRBV6-6; 7 positions agree with TRBD2. The CDR3 is 14 residues long. Germline CDR1 is MNHNY and CDR2 is SVGAGI (reference sequence). V trimming: 7 bases; J trimming: 3 bases; junction bases outside the gene matches: 5. CDR3 protein: CASNSLADTGELFF. CDR3 nucleotide sequence: TGTGCCAGCAATAGCCTAGCGGACACCGGGGAGCTGTTTTTT.

The chain is built from TRBV20-1 and TRBJ2-1; TRBD2 matches at 9 bases. The junction had 4 bases not matched to a gene; V was cut back by 3 bases and J by 7 bases. CDR1 is DFQATT, CDR2 SNEGSKA, per germline (reference sequence). This CDR3 spans 13 amino acids. CDR3 loop: CSASSSGVNEQFF. Here the CDR3 DNA reads TGCAGTGCTAGTTCTAGCGGGGTAAATGAGCAGTTCTTC.

The chain couples TRBV27 to TRBJ2-5, with 10 bases fitting TRBD2. J lost 6 bases, V lost 2 bases, and 12 bases had no gene match. The CDR3 is made up of 17 amino acids. CDR1 is MNHEY, CDR2 SMNVEV, per germline (reference sequence). The CDR3, as DNA: TGTGCCAGCAGTTTAAGAGCGGGGGGGCCGGTCGTGCAGACCCAGTACTTC. Its protein is CASSLRAGGPVVQTQYF.

The rearrangement joins TRBV2 to TRBJ2-5; 11 positions agree with TRBD2. Germline lookup yields CDR1 SNHLY and CDR2 FYNNEI. The CDR3 covers 16 residues. The V and J ends lost 7 bases and 5 bases, in that order; junction bases with no gene match: 12. The CDR3 coding sequence is TGTGCCAGCACCGGGACTAGCGGTCTTCACGGGGAGACCCAGTACTTC. It yields the protein CASTGTSGLHGETQYF.

This rearrangement joins TRBV19 to TRBJ2-1; 10 bases are a match to TRBD1. After removal of 6 bases from V and 7 bases from J, the junction contained 15 bases not matched to a gene. The CDR3 has 17 amino acids. The germline V gene encodes CDR1 LNHDA and CDR2 SQIVND (reference sequence). CDR3 sequence: CASSLTRGTGVRNEQFF. The DNA for the CDR3 is TGTGCCAGTAGCTTAACCCGGGGGACAGGGGTTAGGAATGAGCAGTTCTTC.

Notes on this clone: The sample has other DNA sequences that encode this CDR3 too. This chain connects TRBV18 to TRBJ2-7, with D possibly TRBD1 on 6 matching bases. V was clipped by 3 bases and J by 3 bases, with 12 bases between them. Germline CDR1 is KGHSH and CDR2 is LQKENI. This CDR3 spans 14 amino acids. CDR3 nucleotide sequence: TGTGCCAGCTCACCTGCAGGGGCCAACTACGAGCAGTACTTC. Translation: CASSPAGANYEQYF.

The chain combines TRBV7-9 with TRBJ1-6; no clear D. This CDR3 has 15 residues. V lost 2 bases, J lost 7 bases, and 12 bases lay in between. In germline, CDR1 is SEHNR, CDR2 FQNEAQ (reference sequence). The CDR3 DNA reads TGTGCCAGCAGCTTAATTGAGGAGGTCAATTCACCCCTCCACTTT. It codes for CASSLIEEVNSPLHF. Full variable domain (remainder filled in from reference TRBV7-9 and TRBJ1-6): DTGVSQNPRHKITKRGQNVTFRCDPISEHNRLYWYRQTLGQGPEFLTYFQNEAQLEKSRLLSDRFSAERPKGSFSTLEIQRTEQGDSAMYLCASSLIEEVNSPLHFGNGTRLTVT.

The gene calls are TRBV28 and TRBJ1-3, with D possibly TRBD1 on 5 matching bases. The CDR3 is 12 residues long. Trimming removed 6 bases from V and 4 bases from J, with 7 bases in between. CDR1 is MDHEN and CDR2 is SYDVKM in the germline V gene. CDR3 coding DNA: TGTGCCAGCAGCAGGGTCGGAAACACCATATATTTT. Its translation: CASSRVGNTIYF.

The gene calls are TRBV19 and TRBJ2-1; 9 bases agree with TRBD1. Germline V CDR1 and CDR2: LNHDA, SQIVND (reference sequence). The trim removed 5 bases at V and 6 bases at J, leaving 8 bases unmatched. The CDR3 has 15 amino acids. The CDR3 spells CASSLQGAISNEQFF. CDR3 bases: TGTGCCAGTAGTTTACAGGGGGCAATTAGCAATGAGCAGTTCTTC.